The present T cell receptor beta chain was sequenced within a study of cytomegalovirus exposure and HLA in healthy donors (dated by TCRdb to the late 2010s). Some background on the complete study: According to an earlier analysis of 587 of the donors, about 170 million T cells yielded over 100 million unique TCR beta sequences and about 300 Gb of sequence data. An early release that covered around 590 HLA-typed donors contained approximately 300 gigabases of sequencing data and 75 million to 100 million unique TCR sequences. The genetic ancestry cluster associated with self-reported Caucasian donors included roughly 84% of the approximately 430 genotyped donors. The study was designed to test whether signatures of past pathogen exposure could be identified by cataloging public T cell receptors. The study used immunosequencing to profile the T cell repertoires of approximately 640 subjects and linked those repertoires to cytomegalovirus serostatus. Besides the first cohort of 500 to 700 subjects, a separate validation cohort made up of 120 different subjects was used. To predict cytomegalovirus infection status, the study brought together high-throughput TCR immunosequencing, statistical association of individual TCRs with disease status, and machine learning. A later analysis re-analyzed previously published TCR beta repertoires from about 600 donors and added high-resolution HLA genotyping to study TCR occurrence patterns. In the later analysis, no new phenotypic data were used to find candidate immune exposures; instead, reliance was placed on TCR beta sequences and their occurrence across donors. An earlier analysis of 587 of the donors applied high-throughput TCR beta sequencing to assess whether each TCR beta V gene segment acted as functional or pseudogenic. Donor age, sex, ethnicity and CMV serostatus were compiled together with the repertoire data. In a later genetic analysis, genome-wide SNP genotypes for about 55% of the roughly 700 donors were used, and that subset was treated as a discovery cohort. All discovery cohort repertoires had been generated on a single sequencing platform. Both class I and class II loci were covered by HLA typing, at four-digit resolution. The number of typed donors differed by locus: about 620-640 for A, B, C, DRB1 and DQB1; approximately 520 for DQA1; approximately 600 for DPA1; and 400 to 480 for DPB1. Because of strong linkage in the cohort, roughly five DR-DQ haplotypes were treated as single units for association and clustering. Among 350 to 400 genotyped donors of the cohort, an average of about 240,000 unique TCR beta nucleotide sequences were sequenced per donor, approximately 20% of them non-productive. Findings and caveats that apply to the study as a whole: Some IMGT-functional V segments, including TRBV6-2 and TRBV6-3, could not be distinguished by the 87-base-pair reads and were therefore excluded. In a later analysis, several top co-occurrence clusters were reported to appear linked to parvovirus B19, influenza, CMV and Epstein-Barr virus. A cluster of highly shared sequence variants was judged likely to represent a technical artifact of the sequencing pipeline. Because counts were too low, roughly 16 rarely observed V segments, including chromosome 9 orphons, were left out of the earlier analysis of about 500 of the donors. A further reported finding was that TCR beta sequences accurately predicted the HLA-A and HLA-B alleles for most subjects in the first cohort. In a later genetic analysis, fewer N-insertions in productive TCRs were reported among donors in an Asian-associated ancestry cluster than the roughly 710-donor mean. Specific HLA alleles were associated with about 17,000 TCR beta sequences at a false discovery rate of 0.05 in a later analysis. A total of 150 to 200 TCR beta chains were listed by the study as associated with cytomegalovirus. A later analysis found that TCR association rates varied across HLA loci, with DRB1 alleles showing the most associated TCRs and HLA-C alleles the fewest. Immune exposure information for the cohort was limited to CMV serostatus. In this cohort, only TCR beta chains were sequenced, and detectable features were limited by the absence of alpha or paired-chain data. Compared with equally common non-associated chains, HLA-associated TCR beta chains in a later analysis were more clonally expanded and had lower generation probabilities. Across donors, most TCR sequences were observed very rarely, whereas some public TCRs were present in many individuals. A later genetic analysis associated a missense DCLRE1C variant with V-gene and J-gene trimming of TCR beta chains, and an independent cohort replicated the association. In vitro tests confirmed that a few of the cytomegalovirus-associated TCR beta chains recognize cytomegalovirus antigens. Because HLA typing was missing for some donors at each locus, association tests included only the typed subset. Linkage disequilibrium might explain the correlated functional status among segregating V segments, but an unknown experimental factor could not be excluded. A later analysis found that most CMV-associated TCR beta chains appeared HLA-restricted, with HLA associations seemingly driven largely by CMV exposure. Cytomegalovirus status was reported to be diagnosed by the classifier with high specificity and sensitivity in both the original and validation cohorts. Strong co-occurrence of HLA alleles, especially DR and DQ, made assigning TCR associations to individual alleles difficult. The presence/absence analyses assumed that sequencing depth was roughly uniform across donors, and that assumption may not be true. According to the authors, the approach could potentially be generalized to other disease states and immunological phenotypes. An earlier analysis of around 540 of the donors showed that most TCR beta V segments appeared in productive rearrangements either about 87% or about 30% of the time, which broadly matched IMGT annotations.

The cohort consisted of more than 650 healthy bone marrow donors. Cohort members were all nominally healthy when sampled, although unrecorded immune exposures were likely present. The donor tested CMV seropositive and was one of the 289 seropositive cohort members. A peripheral blood sample was provided by each donor, and peripheral blood mononuclear cells were used for TCR beta sequencing. Genomic DNA was extracted from the blood cell samples with the Qiagen DNeasy Blood Extraction Kit. Library construction relied on the immunoSEQ multiplex PCR assay. The multiplex PCR relied on a mix of 60 forward primers for TCR Vbeta segments and 13 reverse primers for TCR Jbeta segments. A multiplex PCR assay on genomic DNA amplified the CDR3 region of rearranged TCR beta genes. The Illumina HiSeq System was used to sequence the amplified TCR beta libraries as 87-base-pair reads. As for the authors' bioinformatics: Across the roughly 700 repertoires, a later analysis counted some 80 million unique TCR beta chains, 9 million to 14 million of which were shared by at least two donors. To remove PCR and sequencing errors, raw reads were error-corrected and collapsed into unique sequences using a nearest-neighbor algorithm that merged closely related sequences. Alignment of CDR3 sequences to IMGT reference sequences was used to assign V, D and J gene segments. For a sequence to be retained, a match of at least six nucleotides to both a V gene segment and a J gene segment was required. Rearrangements were classified as productive when the CDR3 lacked stop codons and remained in frame with V and J, and all other rearrangements were classified as non-productive. CDR3 was defined according to IMGT convention as the region running from the second conserved V-encoded cysteine to the conserved J-encoded phenylalanine. The earlier analysis of 587 of the donors excluded sequences that lacked an unambiguous match to a single V gene segment. In an earlier analysis of several hundred of the donors, V segments were called functional above 56.7% productive rearrangements and were called segregating when the between-donor standard deviation exceeded 5%. To diagnose cytomegalovirus status from the catalog of TCR beta chain sequences, a statistical classification framework was built. In a later analysis, V and J genes were assigned by comparing TCR nucleotide sequences against IMGT/GENE-DB human TR gene sequences. In a later analysis, CDR3 sequences and most-parsimonious VDJ recombination scenarios were assigned using the TCRdist pipeline. In a later analysis, each TCR beta chain was defined by its CDR3 amino acid sequence together with its V-gene family, and reads lacking a unique V-gene family were excluded. As a way to deal with suspected cross-contamination and a sequencing artifact, a later analysis dropped 450 to 600 nucleotide sequences that were highly shared and had low generation probability. A later analysis calculated a clonal expansion index for each public chain from normalized within-repertoire ranks of inferred template counts. A later analysis computed generation probabilities with a VDJ recombination model fitted to out-of-frame rearrangements, and checked the results against IGoR. In a later analysis, hypergeometric tests were used to score TCR-TCR, TCR-HLA and TCR-CMV co-occurrence, with a repertoire-size bias correction applied to TCR pairs. A later analysis estimated false discovery rates by permuting HLA or CMV assignments 20 times. In a later analysis, co-occurring TCRs were grouped using DBSCAN, and TCRdist sequence similarity was added for clustering within HLA-allele-positive subsets. For co-occurrence clustering, repertoires with fewer than 30,000 or more than 120,000 public chains were excluded, along with a handful of repertoires with anomalous nucleotide sharing. The table comes from immuneACCESS by way of TCRdb, which keeps in-frame sequences with V and J called. Part of the clones is missing from these tables; in studies checked, under half for an unresolved V gene and the rest for unknown reasons. Clonal size and the V and J genes are those of that table, whereas D and trimming came from the DNA. The sample contains around 140,000 clones, about three quarters of them found a single time. The ten most abundant clones make up approximately 4% of the sample.

Notes on this clone: The antigen this receptor binds is unknown. No base quality values were provided; no much bigger clone lies one nucleotide off.

Counted from cysteine to phenylalanine, this CDR3 has 19 amino acids. Only the CDR3 region is kept as DNA, spanning 57 bases read in frame from base 1. V loses 4 bases at its end and J loses 2 bases; junction bases beyond the gene matches: 17. The germline V gene (reference sequence) sets CDR1 to SEHNR and CDR2 to FQNEAQ. The chain links TRBV7-9 with TRBJ2-7, and TRBD1 matches 10 of the central bases. What was sequenced was PBMCs. This clonotype was sampled from a man aged 45-60 years in good health and CMV-seropositive. The nucleotide sequence is TGTGCCAGCAGCTCCGTGACAGGGGGCGCGGGGGACTCGCCCTACGAGCAGTACTTC. This yields the protein CASSSVTGGAGDSPYEQYF.